The entry that follows covers one T cell receptor (beta chain) sequence. Healthy Caucasian individuals from Russia aged about 6 to 100 were enrolled as donors. The data stem from a study of blood T cells in healthy people across ages. Next came a second PCR, run for roughly 7 to 12 cycles, which used a sample-barcoded 5' primer along with a J-beta primer mix. A template-switch adaptor containing 12 random nucleotides labeled each cDNA molecule. Each CDR3 protein is one row after TCRdb ran MiXCR on the 5' RACE reads. This table holds about 800,000 distinct CDR3 sequences, 25% found once. V lost 6 bases to trimming and J lost 3 bases, with 14 bases between them. CDR1 MNHNY and CDR2 SVGAGI come from the germline V gene (reference sequence). This CDR3 spans 14 amino acids. This sample also belongs to another study, concerning T cells of mothers and their children. From that study: Related mother-child pairs showed slightly, non-significantly higher overlap than unrelated pairs.

The V gene is TRBV6-6, the J gene TRBJ2-5; either TRBD1 or TRBD2 may fit D (5 bases each). Source material: blood. The source of this sequence is a boy younger than 18 in good health. Here the CDR3 DNA reads TGTGCCAGCAGCTGGGACGCTCGAGAAGAGACCCAGTACTTC. Translating gives CASSWDAREETQYF.